The rows below give T cell receptor beta chains drawn from one sample of a study of blood T cell repertoires in COVID-19. The data were produced by immunoSEQ multiplex PCR, yet TCRdb's version contains in-frame clones alone and is incomplete. The profile shows about 230,000 clones, around 88% of them singletons. Sequenced: PBMCs or T cells enriched from blood (not recorded which). The receptors here all came from a woman aged 40-49 years with acute COVID-19. The CDR3 runs from the conserved cysteine through the conserved F or W. D genes are given only for firm matches. Part of the rows lack a size; the others show once, few, many or a class for expanded clones.

clone size: NA
J gene: TRBJ1-1
V gene: TRBV19
D gene: NA
CDR3 protein: CASSIDSRRGNTEAFF
CDR3 DNA: TGTGCCAGTAGTATAGATAGTCGCAGGGGGAACACTGAAGCTTTCTTT

clone size: NA
J gene: TRBJ1-2
V gene: TRBV19
D gene: TRBD1
CDR3 protein: CASRLPGQGALGYTF
CDR3 DNA: TGTGCCAGTAGACTACCGGGACAGGGAGCTCTCGGCTACACCTTC

clone size: NA
J gene: TRBJ1-1
V gene: TRBV10-3
D gene: NA
CDR3 protein: CAISEGGWTEAFF
CDR3 DNA: TGTGCCATCAGTGAGGGGGGCTGGACTGAAGCTTTCTTT

clone size: NA
J gene: TRBJ2-1
V gene: TRBV2
D gene: NA
CDR3 protein: CASSEPLARVMPYNEQFF
CDR3 DNA: TGTGCCAGCAGTGAACCCCTAGCCCGAGTTATGCCCTACAATGAGCAGTTCTTC

clone size: NA
J gene: TRBJ1-3
V gene: TRBV5-1
D gene: TRBD1
CDR3 protein: CASSPLGGQSGNTIYF
CDR3 DNA: TGCGCCAGCAGCCCCTTAGGGGGCCAGTCTGGAAACACCATATATTTT

clone size: NA
J gene: TRBJ2-1
V gene: TRBV14
D gene: NA
CDR3 protein: CASSQDLRQGQFF
CDR3 DNA: TGTGCCAGCAGCCAAGATCTCCGTCAGGGGCAGTTCTTC

clone size: NA
J gene: TRBJ2-5
V gene: TRBV10-1
D gene: NA
CDR3 protein: CASSDLSSASRETQYF
CDR3 DNA: TGCGCCAGCAGTGATTTGTCTAGCGCCTCCAGGGAGACCCAGTACTTC

clone size: NA
J gene: TRBJ2-1
V gene: TRBV7-2
D gene: NA
CDR3 protein: CASSLGGGDYNEQFF
CDR3 DNA: TGTGCCAGCAGCTTAGGAGGGGGGGACTACAATGAGCAGTTCTTC

clone size: NA
J gene: TRBJ2-1
V gene: TRBV18
D gene: NA
CDR3 protein: CASSPAGRTNEQFF
CDR3 DNA: TGTGCCAGCTCACCGGCGGGGCGGACCAATGAGCAGTTCTTC

clone size: NA
J gene: TRBJ2-5
V gene: TRBV6-5
D gene: NA
CDR3 protein: CASNVIGGQETQYF
CDR3 DNA: TGTGCCAGCAACGTTATAGGGGGACAAGAGACCCAGTACTTC

clone size: NA
J gene: TRBJ1-2
V gene: TRBV3-1/TRBV3-2
D gene: TRBD1
CDR3 protein: CASSPPPGQGVGYTF
CDR3 DNA: TGTGCCAGCAGCCCGCCTCCGGGACAGGGGGTCGGCTACACCTTC

clone size: NA
J gene: TRBJ2-7
V gene: TRBV6-5
D gene: NA
CDR3 protein: CASRRSLGYEQYF
CDR3 DNA: TGTGCCAGCAGGCGTTCTCTCGGCTACGAGCAGTACTTC

clone size: NA
J gene: TRBJ2-2
V gene: TRBV19
D gene: NA
CDR3 protein: CASSIPRTVVKNTGELFF
CDR3 DNA: TGTGCCAGTAGTATACCACGGACAGTAGTTAAGAACACCGGGGAGCTGTTTTTT

clone size: few
J gene: TRBJ1-2
V gene: TRBV3-1/TRBV3-2
D gene: TRBD1
CDR3 protein: CASSPEVGTGVSYTF
CDR3 DNA: TGTGCCAGCAGCCCAGAAGTGGGGACAGGGGTCAGCTACACCTTC

clone size: once
J gene: TRBJ2-3
V gene: TRBV24-1
D gene: NA
CDR3 protein: CATSDSAGPTDTQYF
CDR3 DNA: TGTGCCACCAGTGATTCGGCAGGGCCCACAGATACGCAGTATTTT

clone size: NA
J gene: TRBJ1-2
V gene: TRBV30
D gene: NA
CDR3 protein: CAWSVLESGGYTF
CDR3 DNA: TGTGCCTGGAGTGTATTGGAGTCTGGAGGCTACACCTTC

clone size: few
J gene: TRBJ2-1
V gene: TRBV7-2
D gene: NA
CDR3 protein: CASSNRDKNNEQFF
CDR3 DNA: TGTGCCAGCAGCAACCGGGACAAAAACAATGAGCAGTTCTTC

clone size: NA
J gene: TRBJ2-1
V gene: TRBV7-9
D gene: TRBD1
CDR3 protein: CASSFITGAPYNEQFF
CDR3 DNA: TGTGCCAGCAGCTTTATAACAGGGGCCCCTTACAATGAGCAGTTCTTC

clone size: NA
J gene: TRBJ1-5
V gene: TRBV18
D gene: TRBD1
CDR3 protein: CASSREQGLQDQPQHF
CDR3 DNA: TGTGCCAGCTCGCGCGAACAGGGGTTGCAGGATCAGCCCCAGCATTTT

clone size: NA
J gene: TRBJ2-3
V gene: TRBV30
D gene: NA
CDR3 protein: CAWSVQRGGAGTQYF
CDR3 DNA: TGTGCCTGGAGTGTACAAAGAGGGGGGGCAGGTACGCAGTATTTT

clone size: NA
J gene: TRBJ2-1
V gene: TRBV11-2
D gene: TRBD2
CDR3 protein: CASSLGEPGGYNEQFF
CDR3 DNA: TGTGCCAGCAGCTTAGGTGAGCCGGGGGGGTACAATGAGCAGTTCTTC

clone size: few
J gene: TRBJ1-1
V gene: TRBV6-6
D gene: TRBD1
CDR3 protein: CASSHTGTGGGNTEAFF
CDR3 DNA: TGTGCCAGCAGTCACACCGGGACAGGGGGCGGGAACACTGAAGCTTTCTTT

clone size: NA
J gene: TRBJ1-4
V gene: TRBV6-1
D gene: NA
CDR3 protein: CASSEVGASEKLFF
CDR3 DNA: TGTGCCAGCAGTGAAGTGGGAGCCAGCGAAAAACTGTTTTTT

clone size: NA
J gene: TRBJ2-1
V gene: TRBV7-9
D gene: NA
CDR3 protein: CASSYSGFEQFF
CDR3 DNA: TGTGCCAGCAGCTATAGCGGCTTTGAGCAGTTCTTC

clone size: NA
J gene: TRBJ2-1
V gene: TRBV5-1
D gene: TRBD2
CDR3 protein: CASSFGTSGGLFNEQFF
CDR3 DNA: TGCGCCAGCAGCTTTGGAACTAGCGGGGGTCTTTTCAATGAGCAGTTCTTC

clone size: NA
J gene: TRBJ2-3
V gene: TRBV18
D gene: TRBD2
CDR3 protein: CASSPYSGGGTDTQYF
CDR3 DNA: TGTGCCAGCTCACCATACTCGGGGGGTGGCACAGATACGCAGTATTTT

clone size: NA
J gene: TRBJ1-2
V gene: TRBV3-1/TRBV3-2
D gene: NA
CDR3 protein: CASSQDWKGTGGYTF
CDR3 DNA: TGTGCCAGCAGCCAAGATTGGAAGGGTACAGGGGGCTACACCTTC

clone size: NA
J gene: TRBJ2-3
V gene: TRBV7-8
D gene: TRBD2
CDR3 protein: CASSPLGLAGGDTQYF
CDR3 DNA: TGTGCCAGCAGCCCGCTTGGACTAGCGGGAGGAGATACGCAGTATTTT

clone size: NA
J gene: TRBJ1-6
V gene: TRBV19
D gene: NA
CDR3 protein: CASSISGHRNSPLHF
CDR3 DNA: TGTGCCAGTAGTATAAGTGGACATCGGAATTCACCCCTCCACTTT